This T cell receptor (beta chain) came from a study of response to subunit inactivated influenza vaccine. Findings and caveats of the study: Few new T cells, the authors suggested, are recruited by each seasonal influenza vaccination.

This clonotype has a handful of counts. Antigen specificity is unknown. The CDR3 covers 12 residues. Germline CDR1 reads SQVTM; CDR2 reads ANQGSEA. V gave up 4 bases and J gave up 4 bases, with 7 bases separating them. TCRdb itself ran the RT-PCR reads through MiXCR, one entry per CDR3 protein. The sample includes about 160,000 distinct CDR3 sequences, approximately 10% of them seen just once. The sample consisted of non-naive T cells sorted from PBMCs, taken about 6 weeks after vaccination. The clonotype originates from a man aged 50-59 years who received an inactivated influenza vaccine. The rearrangement joins TRBV29-1 to TRBJ1-4; D remains unclear. The CDR3 nucleotides are TGCAGCGTTGTTGGCGGTAATGAAAAACTGTTTTTT. As protein: CSVVGGNEKLFF.